The sequence of this T cell receptor (beta chain) was determined in a study of radiation and T cells in renal cell carcinoma. Study-wide context: Nephrectomy followed 15 Gy stereotactic body radiation by 4 weeks. Findings of the study overall: In blood, top tumor clones expanded by 2 weeks, shrinking by 4.

V was pared by 3 bases and J by 0 bases, with 8 bases between. Germline V gives CDR1 LNHNV, CDR2 YYDKDF (reference sequence). The CDR3 runs 15 residues. Repertoires were generated with immunoSEQ multiplex PCR, while TCRdb's copy carries only in-frame clones and drops some. The sample records 150,000 or so clones, around 90% being singletons. Concerning this clone: The target antigen is unknown.

Time point meaning: baseline pretreatment blood. Treatment in this sample: 15 Gy SBRT to primary tumor, nephrectomy 4 weeks later. The receptor comes from a woman in her 70s with renal cell carcinoma. V usage is TRBV15 and J usage is TRBJ2-2; TRBD2 might be the D (6 bases). Sample: blood, taken from a patient whose treatment included radiotherapy and nephrectomy. CDR3 residues: CATSSRLANTGELFF. DNA of the CDR3: TGTGCCACCAGCAGCCGACTAGCGAACACCGGGGAGCTGTTTTTT.